A selection of T cell receptor beta chains follows, all from one sample in a study of Graves' ophthalmopathy and Graves' hyperthyroidism. TCRdb reprocessed the multiplex PCR reads via MiXCR and lists one record per CDR3 protein. The table records over 450,000 distinct CDR3 sequences, roughly an eighth of them present only once. The sample consisted of blood. The source of these receptors is a woman in her 30s with Graves' ophthalmopathy. Each CDR3 is given with its conserved first and last residue. The D gene is left open where the match is weak. Where a row states a size, it is once, few, many or the class of an expanded clone; other rows omit it.

d_call: TRBD1
clone_size: many
j_call: TRBJ1-2
v_call: TRBV20-1
cdr3_aa: CSAPHRGYGYTF
cdr3_nt: TGCAGTGCGCCGCACAGGGGCTATGGCTACACCTTC

d_call: -
clone_size: many
j_call: TRBJ2-7
v_call: TRBV28
cdr3_aa: CASTLVRVPYEQYF
cdr3_nt: TGTGCCAGCACCTTGGTCAGGGTCCCCTACGAGCAGTACTTC

d_call: -
clone_size: many
j_call: TRBJ2-7
v_call: TRBV12-3/TRBV12-4
cdr3_aa: CASSLGDGPTYEQYF
cdr3_nt: TGTGCCAGCAGTTTAGGGGACGGACCGACCTACGAGCAGTACTTC

d_call: -
clone_size: many
j_call: TRBJ2-7
v_call: TRBV6-2/TRBV6-3
cdr3_aa: CASSASYEQYF
cdr3_nt: TGTGCCAGCAGTGCCTCCTACGAGCAGTACTTC

d_call: TRBD2
clone_size: many
j_call: TRBJ2-7
v_call: TRBV11-1
cdr3_aa: CASSRGLAGPYEQYF
cdr3_nt: TGTGCCAGCAGCCGGGGACTAGCGGGGCCCTACGAGCAGTACTTC

d_call: -
clone_size: -
j_call: TRBJ1-5
v_call: TRBV30
cdr3_aa: CACQSGAADQPQHF
cdr3_nt: TGTGCCTGCCAGAGTGGGGCGGCGGATCAGCCCCAGCATTTT

d_call: TRBD2
clone_size: few
j_call: TRBJ2-7
v_call: TRBV7-1
cdr3_aa: CASSPLPGTSGRRGSEQYF
cdr3_nt: TGTGCCAGCAGCCCTCTTCCCGGGACTAGCGGGAGAAGGGGGTCCGAGCAGTACTTC

d_call: -
clone_size: many
j_call: TRBJ2-2
v_call: TRBV12-3/TRBV12-4
cdr3_aa: CASSSSGELFF
cdr3_nt: TGTGCCAGCAGCTCATCAGGGGAGCTGTTTTTT

d_call: -
clone_size: many
j_call: TRBJ1-1
v_call: TRBV2
cdr3_aa: CASSYGRENTEAFF
cdr3_nt: TGTGCCAGCAGTTATGGTCGGGAGAACACTGAAGCTTTCTTT

d_call: -
clone_size: many
j_call: TRBJ1-2
v_call: TRBV30
cdr3_aa: CAWSGAGTERNYGYTF
cdr3_nt: TGTGCCTGGAGTGGTGCAGGGACCGAACGTAACTATGGCTACACCTTC

d_call: -
clone_size: -
j_call: TRBJ1-1
v_call: TRBV15
cdr3_aa: CATSRDFSGQLNTEAFF
cdr3_nt: TGTGCCACCAGCAGAGACTTTTCCGGACAGCTGAACACTGAAGCTTTCTTT

d_call: -
clone_size: many
j_call: TRBJ2-7
v_call: TRBV6-1
cdr3_aa: CASRINRDGWGTEQYF
cdr3_nt: TGTGCCAGCAGAATCAACAGGGACGGGTGGGGTACCGAGCAGTACTTC

d_call: -
clone_size: many
j_call: TRBJ1-2
v_call: TRBV2
cdr3_aa: CASSVGGYGYTF
cdr3_nt: TGTGCCAGCAGTGTAGGGGGGTATGGCTACACCTTC

d_call: -
clone_size: -
j_call: TRBJ2-7
v_call: TRBV6-5
cdr3_aa: CASSYLGSAYEQYF
cdr3_nt: TGTGCCAGCAGTTACCTAGGATCGGCCTACGAGCAGTACTTC

d_call: TRBD2
clone_size: many
j_call: TRBJ2-5
v_call: TRBV4-1
cdr3_aa: CASSHGERESETQYF
cdr3_nt: TGCGCCAGCAGCCATGGGGAGCGGGAGTCAGAGACCCAGTACTTC

d_call: -
clone_size: many
j_call: TRBJ2-2
v_call: TRBV27
cdr3_aa: CASSLRTGLGTGELFF
cdr3_nt: TGTGCCAGCAGTTTAAGAACGGGACTTGGCACCGGGGAGCTGTTTTTT

d_call: -
clone_size: -
j_call: TRBJ2-5
v_call: TRBV12-3/TRBV12-4
cdr3_aa: CASSYQGLETEYF
cdr3_nt: TGTGCCAGCAGTTACCAGGGTTTGGAGACGGAGTACTTC

d_call: TRBD2
clone_size: many
j_call: TRBJ2-2
v_call: TRBV4-1
cdr3_aa: CASSHSTGGPNTGELFF
cdr3_nt: TGCGCCAGCAGCCACTCCACGGGGGGGCCGAACACCGGGGAGCTGTTTTTT

d_call: -
clone_size: many
j_call: TRBJ1-3
v_call: TRBV12-3/TRBV12-4
cdr3_aa: CASSLEAGTGNTIYF
cdr3_nt: TGTGCCAGCAGTTTAGAGGCAGGGACTGGAAACACCATATATTTT

d_call: TRBD2
clone_size: -
j_call: TRBJ2-5
v_call: TRBV7-7
cdr3_aa: CASSPSLAGGETQYF
cdr3_nt: TGTGCCAGCAGCCCCTCACTAGCGGGGGGGGAGACCCAGTACTTC

d_call: TRBD2
clone_size: many
j_call: TRBJ2-7
v_call: TRBV7-9
cdr3_aa: CASSSSSGFSYEQYF
cdr3_nt: TGTGCCAGCAGCTCGAGTAGCGGGTTCTCCTACGAGCAGTACTTC

d_call: -
clone_size: many
j_call: TRBJ2-5
v_call: TRBV6-5
cdr3_aa: CASSYSRDGQGRETQYF
cdr3_nt: TGTGCCAGCAGTTACTCACGGGACGGTCAAGGTCGGGAGACCCAGTACTTC

d_call: TRBD1
clone_size: -
j_call: TRBJ1-6
v_call: TRBV12-3/TRBV12-4
cdr3_aa: CASSQGGRGSPLHF
cdr3_nt: TGTGCCAGCAGTCAAGGGGGCAGGGGCTCACCCCTCCACTTT

d_call: -
clone_size: many
j_call: TRBJ1-3
v_call: TRBV12-3/TRBV12-4
cdr3_aa: CASSSMRRGGGNTIYF
cdr3_nt: TGTGCCAGCAGCTCGATGAGAAGGGGAGGTGGAAACACCATATATTTT

d_call: TRBD1
clone_size: many
j_call: TRBJ1-2
v_call: TRBV15
cdr3_aa: CATTNLHSLGDRANYGYTF
cdr3_nt: TGTGCCACCACAAATTTACACTCCCTCGGGGACAGGGCTAACTATGGCTACACCTTC

d_call: TRBD1
clone_size: many
j_call: TRBJ1-6
v_call: TRBV4-2
cdr3_aa: CASSQVGGQGNSPLHF
cdr3_nt: TGTGCCAGCAGCCAAGTCGGGGGACAGGGCAATTCACCCCTCCACTTT

d_call: TRBD1
clone_size: many
j_call: TRBJ1-1
v_call: TRBV10-3
cdr3_aa: CAIRGDSRDSMNTEAFF
cdr3_nt: TGTGCCATCAGGGGGGACAGTCGAGACTCCATGAACACTGAAGCTTTCTTT

d_call: TRBD2
clone_size: many
j_call: TRBJ2-7
v_call: TRBV10-3
cdr3_aa: CAIRSSGPSYEQYF
cdr3_nt: TGTGCCATCAGATCTAGCGGGCCCTCCTACGAGCAGTACTTC